Included here is one T cell receptor (beta chain) sequence, with context. This specimen belongs to a study of CD8+CD57+ T cells in acquired aplastic anemia. CDR3 and TCR beta VDJ profiling relied on a genomic DNA template. TCRdb ran MiXCR on the reads and lists one entry per CDR3 protein. The repertoire holds about 190,000 distinct CDR3 sequences, with 50% to 75% as singletons. The germline V gene has CDR1 SGHTS and CDR2 YDEGEE. V lost 4 bases to trimming and J lost 4 bases, with 12 bases between them. The CDR3 is 14 amino acids. Sequenced sample: sorted CD4+, CD8+, or CD8+CD57+ T cells (not recorded which) from PBMCs. The chain joins TRBV5-8 to TRBJ2-1, with a tentative D call TRBD1 (5 bases). The TCR was taken from a human donor with severe aplastic anemia or a healthy control (not recorded which). DNA for the CDR3: TGTGCCAGCAGCAGCAGGGATTTGTACAATGAGCAGTTCTTC. Translation: CASSSRDLYNEQFF.